This T cell receptor (beta chain) was observed in a study of T cells after yellow fever vaccination. Concerning this clonotype: The target antigen is unknown. This could be a read error, since a much larger clone is one nucleotide away.

TCRdb recomputed calls from the 5' RACE reads with MiXCR, one row per CDR3 protein. The sample holds about 340,000 distinct CDR3 sequences, approximately 12% seen once. Study-wide findings and caveats: A small share of clonotypes appeared in both CD4 and CD8 compartments. Repertoires obtained by FACS sorting could include abundant clonotypes that entered as contaminants from the bulk population.

The germline CDR1 and CDR2 sequences are DFQATT and SNEGSKA (reference sequence). The CDR3 has 14 residues. The junction had 11 bases not matched to a gene; V was cut back by 8 bases and J by 4 bases. Sequenced material: CD4+ T cells sorted from PBMCs, taken 15 days after the yellow fever booster vaccination. The clonotype originates from a young man who received the YFV17D yellow fever vaccine. The chain couples TRBV20-1 to TRBJ1-5; 7 bases are a match to TRBD1. The CDR3 is CSTRGGGGNQPQHF. CDR3 nucleotides: TGCAGTACCAGAGGAGGGGGCGGAAATCAGCCCCAGCATTTT.